The 14 T cell receptor beta chains below all came from one sample that was sequenced in a study of shared clonotypes between healthy human individuals. In the naive CD8 group, cells lacked CD45RO and were positively selected for CCR7, so terminally differentiated effector memory CD45RA+ cells were left out. Only in-frame clones appear in the TCRdb table, and some are missing; sequencing was by immunoSEQ multiplex PCR. Of around 580,000 clones listed, roughly 98% are singletons. What was sequenced was naive CD8+ T cells sorted from blood. Receptors originate from a young man in good health.

The chain joins TRBV9 to TRBJ2-3; weak D call: TRBD1 (6 bases). The CDR3 loop spans 16 amino acids. V lost 0 bases, J lost 3 bases, and 14 bases lay in between. CDR1 and CDR2 (germline): SGDLS, YYNGEE. CDR3 residues: CASSVEGGPQTDTQYF. CDR3 coding DNA: TGTGCCAGCAGCGTAGAAGGGGGACCTCAAACAGATACGCAGTATTTT.

The CDR3 protein is CASSVWRERDEQFF. The CDR3 DNA follows: TGTGCCAGCAGCGTTTGGCGGGAGAGGGATGAGCAGTTCTTC. The chain couples TRBV9 to TRBJ2-1; 7 bases align to TRBD2. Germline CDR1 is SGDLS and CDR2 is YYNGEE. CDR3 size: 14 residues. V dropped 2 bases and J dropped 8; count of bases not matched to a gene: 7.

The sample holds one count of this clone. V usage is TRBV11-2 and J usage is TRBJ1-2; D uncertain. This CDR3 is built from 16 residues. The germline V gene encodes CDR1 SGHAT and CDR2 FQNNGV. Trimming cost V 5 bases and J 1 base, with 17 bases left between them. CDR3 sequence reads: CASSPTGSADNYGYTF. The CDR3 DNA sequence: TGTGCCAGCAGCCCAACTGGGTCTGCCGATAACTATGGCTACACCTTC.

J is TRBJ2-7 and V is TRBV6-5; D gene uncertain. The CDR3 is made up of 15 amino acids. V gave up 7 bases and J gave up 3 bases, with 19 bases separating them. Germline V lookup: CDR1 MNHEY, CDR2 SVGAGI. CDR3 protein: CASKEADLPFYEQYF. CDR3 nucleotide sequence: TGTGCCAGCAAAGAGGCAGACCTCCCCTTCTACGAGCAGTACTTC.

The rearrangement uses TRBV7-8 and TRBJ1-1, with TRBD1 identical over 7 bases. The CDR3 runs 17 residues. Germline-derived CDR1 and CDR2 are SGHVS and FQNEAQ. Trimming cost V 5 bases and J 2 bases; bases outside gene matches: 14. The CDR3 is CASSPRQGPGANTEAFF. In DNA form, the CDR3 reads TGTGCCAGCAGCCCTAGACAGGGTCCCGGAGCTAACACTGAAGCTTTCTTT.

The chain uses TRBV11-2 and TRBJ2-7; D is tentatively TRBD1 or TRBD2 (5 bases each). V was cut by 5 bases and J by 0 bases, with 14 bases left in between. CDR3 size: 15 residues. In germline, CDR1 is SGHAT, CDR2 FQNNGV. CDR3 nucleotide sequence: TGTGCCAGCAGCGATCGGACTGGGGGCTCCTACGAGCAGTACTTC. Residues: CASSDRTGGSYEQYF.

The chain carries TRBV29-1 and TRBJ1-1; D might be TRBD1 (5 bases). Trimming shortened V by 2 bases and J by 6 bases, and 13 bases separated the two germline ends. Germline V gene sequence: CDR1 SQVTM, CDR2 ANQGSEA. The CDR3 totals 13 residues. The CDR3 region is CSVEFGGEPEAFF. In DNA form, the CDR3 reads TGCAGCGTTGAATTCGGAGGGGAGCCTGAAGCTTTCTTT.

V and J are TRBV5-1 and TRBJ2-2, with D perhaps matching TRBD2 (7 bases). This CDR3 is built from 18 residues. The germline V gene has CDR1 SGHRS and CDR2 YFSETQ. Trimming stripped 0 bases from V and 5 bases from J, with 20 bases between. The CDR3 loop is CASSLGAGGGARTGELFF. DNA of the CDR3: TGCGCCAGCAGCTTGGGAGCCGGCGGGGGCGCGAGGACCGGGGAGCTGTTTTTT.

This clone has only one observation. The genes are TRBV4-3 and TRBJ1-2, with 8 bases identical to TRBD1. The CDR3 runs 16 residues. Germline loops: CDR1 LGHNA, CDR2 YSLEER. V shed 4 bases and J 4 bases; nucleotides not matched to a gene: 11. The CDR3 region has the DNA TGCGCCAGCAGCCTAACCCCCGGGACAGGCATCTATGGCTACACCTTC. Protein product: CASSLTPGTGIYGYTF.

This clone showed up just once. J is TRBJ2-7 and V is TRBV7-8; 7 positions match TRBD2. The trim removed 0 bases at V and 2 bases at J, leaving 10 bases unmatched. Looked up from germline, CDR1 is SGHVS and CDR2 is FQNEAQ. The CDR3 is 17 residues long. The CDR3, as DNA: TGTGCCAGCAGCTTAGCGGTCGGGAGGATCCTCCCCTACGAGCAGTACTTC. This gives the protein CASSLAVGRILPYEQYF.

V is TRBV28 and J is TRBJ2-2; 13 bases map to TRBD2. The germline gives CDR1 MDHEN, CDR2 SYDVKM. The V gene end was trimmed by 5 bases and the J gene end by 4 bases; junction bases not matched to a gene: 4. The CDR3 extends over 16 amino acids. The CDR3: CASSQGLAGFTGELFF. CDR3 bases: TGTGCCAGCAGTCAGGGACTAGCGGGGTTCACCGGGGAGCTGTTTTTT.

The V gene is TRBV6-1, the J gene TRBJ2-5, with D unclear. This CDR3 is built from 16 residues. V was trimmed by 2 bases and J by 0 bases, leaving 13 bases between them. Germline V gene lookup returns CDR1 MNHNS and CDR2 SASEGT. The CDR3 loop is CASSEIWDGNQETQYF. In DNA form, the CDR3 reads TGTGCCAGCAGTGAAATCTGGGATGGCAACCAAGAGACCCAGTACTTC.

The chain has TRBV28 and TRBJ1-2; D may be TRBD1 (6 bases). CDR1 and CDR2 from the germline V gene are MDHEN and SYDVKM. CDR3 size: 16 residues. V lost 3 bases, J lost 3 bases, and 17 bases lay in between. CDR3 residues: CASSFVEAGADYGYTF. Here the CDR3 DNA reads TGTGCCAGCAGTTTCGTCGAGGCAGGGGCGGACTATGGCTACACCTTC.

This rearrangement joins TRBV9 to TRBJ2-5; TRBD2 matches at 7 bases. With 3 bases clipped from V and 5 bases from J, the junction kept 4 bases outside the gene matches. Germline lookup yields CDR1 SGDLS and CDR2 YYNGEE. There are 13 residues in the CDR3. The CDR3, as DNA: TGTGCCAGCAGCGAATGGGACTACGAGACCCAGTACTTC. Translating gives CASSEWDYETQYF. Combining the CDR3 with reference TRBV9 and TRBJ2-5 gives the whole variable domain DSGVTQTPKHLITATGQRVTLRCSPRSGDLSVYWYQQSLDQGLQFLIQYYNGEERAKGNILERFSAQQFPDLHSELNLSSLELGDSALYFCASSEWDYETQYFGPGTRLLVL.